These 14 T cell receptor beta chains share one sample of origin, sequenced in a study of cytomegalovirus exposure and HLA in healthy donors. Profiled with immunoSEQ multiplex PCR; TCRdb holds only in-frame clones, not every one. Found here are about 130,000 clones, 89% of them singletons; the top ten hold less than 1.5%. Sequenced sample: PBMCs. The receptors derive from a woman between 18 and 30 years old in good health and CMV-seronegative.

This clone is a singleton in its sample. The V call is TRBV27, the J call TRBJ1-5; TRBD1 might be the D (5 bases). This CDR3 has 15 residues. Trimming cost V 2 bases and J 1 base, with 9 bases left between them. The germline V gene has CDR1 MNHEY and CDR2 SMNVEV (reference sequence). The CDR3 DNA follows: TGTGCCAGCAGTTTAACAGGTCGGAGCAATCAGCCCCAGCATTTT. Amino acids: CASSLTGRSNQPQHF.

The chain uses TRBV5-4 and TRBJ1-6; D is ambiguous. This CDR3 contains 14 residues. Germline CDR1 reads SGHNT; CDR2 reads YYREEE (reference sequence). Trimming cost V 4 bases and J 7 bases, with 12 bases left between them. The CDR3: CASSTDGGNSPLHF. As DNA, the CDR3 is TGTGCCAGCAGCACGGACGGCGGGAATTCACCCCTCCACTTT.

This chain connects TRBV30 to TRBJ1-2; tentatively, D is TRBD1 (6 bases). Per germline, CDR1 GTSNPN and CDR2 SVGIG (reference sequence). This CDR3 is built from 12 residues. V was cut by 5 bases and J by 8 bases, with 15 bases left in between. Here the CDR3 DNA reads TGTGCCTGGGGCCCAGGGGCTTGGGGCTACACCTTC. Protein product: CAWGPGAWGYTF.

This chain connects TRBV6-5 to TRBJ1-5, with 7 nucleotides matching TRBD1. Germline V gene lookup returns CDR1 MNHEY and CDR2 SVGAGI. The CDR3 totals 13 residues. Trimming cost V 6 bases and J 8 bases; bases outside gene matches: 7. The CDR3 bases are TGTGCCAGCAGACGCGGACAGGCGGAGCCCCAGCATTTT. Amino acid sequence: CASRRGQAEPQHF.

The chain is built from TRBV28 and TRBJ1-2; a weak D match, TRBD1 (5 bases). There are 13 residues in the CDR3. V lost 2 bases and J 7 bases, leaving 11 bases between the germline ends. Germline loops: CDR1 MDHEN, CDR2 SYDVKM. CDR3 loop: CASSLLQGRGYTF. CDR3 coding DNA: TGTGCCAGCAGTTTACTCCAGGGCCGTGGCTACACCTTC.

The chain employs TRBV9 and TRBJ2-2; possibly TRBD1 for D (5 bases). Germline V CDR1 and CDR2: SGDLS, YYNGEE. This CDR3 has 13 residues. The ends were cut back, 4 bases at V and 4 bases at J, with 8 bases in the middle. This CDR3 reads CASSQQGTGELFF. CDR3 nucleotides: TGTGCCAGCAGCCAGCAGGGCACCGGGGAGCTGTTTTTT.

V is TRBV6-1 and J is TRBJ1-2; D is unresolved. V was trimmed by 2 bases and J by 4 bases, leaving 29 bases between them. CDR1 MNHNS and CDR2 SASEGT come from the germline V gene. This CDR3 contains 20 residues. CDR3 coding DNA: TGTGCCAGCAGTGAAAGACTAATGGCAGGCGAAGACGAGCGCGGCTATGGCTACACCTTC. Translating it yields CASSERLMAGEDERGYGYTF.

The chain uses TRBV6-5 and TRBJ2-7, with TRBD2 matching over 9 bases. V lost 0 bases, J lost 4 bases, and 7 bases stayed unmatched. This CDR3 has 16 amino acids. Germline-derived CDR1 and CDR2 are MNHEY and SVGAGI. The DNA of the CDR3 is TGTGCCAGCAGTTACTCTTACGCGGGAGGGCCATACGAGCAGTACTTC. This encodes CASSYSYAGGPYEQYF.

CDR3 nucleotide sequence: TGTGCCAGCGCGAGACAGGGCGACTATGGCTACACCTTC. This translates into CASARQGDYGYTF. The rearrangement links TRBV2 to TRBJ1-2, with 7 bases aligning to TRBD1. This CDR3 has 13 residues. Germline-derived CDR1 and CDR2 are SNHLY and FYNNEI. V was clipped by 8 bases and J by 3 bases; unmatched bases: 6.

CDR3 bases: TGTGCCAGCAGTTTTGTTTGGATGGAGATGAACACCGGGGAGCTGTTTTTT. This translates into CASSFVWMEMNTGELFF. The chain is built from TRBV28 and TRBJ2-2; no reliable D call. V was trimmed by 3 bases and J by 1 base, leaving 15 bases between them. The CDR3 contains 17 residues. Germline CDR1 reads MDHEN; CDR2 reads SYDVKM. The full variable domain, in which reference TRBV28 and TRBJ2-2 provide the parts outside the CDR3, is DVKVTQSSRYLVKRTGEKVFLECVQDMDHENMFWYRQDPGLGLRLIYFSYDVKMKEKGDIPEGYSVSREKKERFSLILESASTNQTSMYLCASSFVWMEMNTGELFFGEGSRLTVL.

The chain joins TRBV29-1 to TRBJ1-1; maybe TRBD1 (5 bases). The germline V gene has CDR1 SQVTM and CDR2 ANQGSEA. CDR3 length: 12 residues. Trimming left V 1 base short and J 5 bases short, with 8 bases between. In DNA, the CDR3 is TGCAGCGTTGAAGGCGGGGGAACTGAAGCTTTCTTT. Protein product: CSVEGGGTEAFF. The whole variable domain, filled in from reference TRBV29-1 and TRBJ1-1, reads SAVISQKPSRDICQRGTSLTIQCQVDSQVTMMFWYRQQPGQSLTLIATANQGSEATYESGFVIDKFPISRPNLTFSTLTVSNMSPEDSSIYLCSVEGGGTEAFFGQGTRLTVV.

The DNA for the CDR3 is TGTGCCAGCAGCTCCCCAGGGAACACAGATACGCAGTATTTT. Its translation is CASSSPGNTDTQYF. This rearrangement joins TRBV7-2 to TRBJ2-3; perhaps TRBD1 as D (5 bases). V lost 4 bases to trimming and J lost 2 bases, with 10 bases between them. This CDR3 region has 14 residues. Germline V gene sequence: CDR1 SGHTA, CDR2 FQGNSA. Full variable domain (missing parts from reference TRBV7-2 and TRBJ2-3): GAGVSQSPSNKVTEKGKDVELRCDPISGHTALYWYRQSLGQGLEFLIYFQGNSAPDKSGLPSDRFSAERTGGSVSTLTIQRTQQEDSAVYLCASSSPGNTDTQYFGPGTRLTVL.

The chain joins TRBV5-1 to TRBJ1-2; possibly TRBD1 for D (5 bases). The ends were cut back, 4 bases at V and 1 base at J, with 14 bases in the middle. The CDR3 covers 15 residues. CDR1 SGHRS and CDR2 YFSETQ come from the germline V gene. This CDR3 is CASSPTGRINYGYTF. As DNA, the CDR3 is TGCGCCAGCAGCCCTACAGGACGGATTAACTATGGCTACACCTTC. Full variable domain (rest looked up from reference TRBV5-1 and TRBJ1-2): KAGVTQTPRYLIKTRGQQVTLSCSPISGHRSVSWYQQTPGQGLQFLFEYFSETQRNKGNFPGRFSGRQFSNSRSEMNVSTLELGDSALYLCASSPTGRINYGYTFGSGTRLTVV.

The chain recombines TRBV19 with TRBJ2-7; possibly TRBD2 for D (6 bases). Germline V gene data show CDR1 as LNHDA and CDR2 as SQIVND (reference sequence). Trimming pared 8 bases from V and 7 bases from J, leaving 15 bases between. The CDR3 runs 12 residues. The CDR3 sequence is CASSARGLEQYF. The DNA of the CDR3 is TGTGCCAGTTCGGCCCGGGGGTTGGAGCAGTACTTC.